The 10 T cell receptor beta chains below all came from one sample that was sequenced in a study of T cell responses to AZD1222 COVID-19 vaccine. TCRdb keeps only in-frame clones here, not all; method: immunoSEQ multiplex PCR. There are more than 90,000 clones in the sample; about 86% occur only once, and roughly 9.5% lies in the top ten. The starting material was peripheral blood, obtained on day 0 of AZD1222 vaccination. Receptors were obtained from an adult in good health.

This chain links TRBV5-6 with TRBJ1-1; no firm D call. The CDR3 is made up of 14 amino acids. Trimming took 4 bases from V and 1 from J, leaving 11 bases between them. Germline V gives CDR1 SGHDT, CDR2 YYEEEE. CDR3 bases: TGTGCCAGCAGCCACTACACACAGAACACTGAAGCTTTCTTT. Protein sequence: CASSHYTQNTEAFF.

CDR3 sequence (DNA): TGTGCCAGCAGTGGACAGTACACTGAAGCTTTCTTT. Protein: CASSGQYTEAFF. The genes are TRBV12-3 or TRBV12-4 and TRBJ1-1; possibly TRBD1 for D (6 bases). V was clipped by 5 bases and J by 3 bases, with 7 bases between them. CDR3 size: 12 residues.

The V and J genes are TRBV5-1 and TRBJ2-7; D unclear. The CDR3 is made up of 11 amino acids. Germline V gives CDR1 SGHRS, CDR2 YFSETQ. Trimming stripped 3 bases from V and 6 bases from J, with 7 bases between. The CDR3 bases are TGCGCCAGCAGCTCTGTAGCCGAGCAGTACTTC. Protein product: CASSSVAEQYF.

Here the CDR3 DNA reads TGTGCCAGCAGTTCCCCTTATAGCAATCAGCCCCAGCATTTT. Amino acids: CASSSPYSNQPQHF. V gene TRBV6-5 combines with J gene TRBJ1-5; no firm D call. From germline, CDR1 is MNHEY and CDR2 SVGAGI. This CDR3 contains 14 residues. The germline V and J ends were trimmed by 4 bases and 0 bases, with 7 bases remaining between them.

The chain joins TRBV19 to TRBJ2-2, with 7 bases identical to TRBD1. V lost 7 bases and J lost 2; bases outside the gene matches: 4. The CDR3 is 14 residues long. Germline CDR1 is LNHDA and CDR2 is SQIVND (reference sequence). In DNA form, the CDR3 reads TGTGCCAGTACCAGGGACAGAAACACCGGGGAGCTGTTTTTT. Translation gives CASTRDRNTGELFF.

This chain joins TRBV10-1 and TRBJ2-3; 7 bases fit TRBD2. CDR3 length equals 17 residues. Unmatched junction bases numbered 15, after V lost 6 bases and J lost 3 bases. In germline, CDR1 is WNHNN, CDR2 SYGVQD (reference sequence). The DNA of the CDR3 is TGCGCCAGCAGCCCGGCCCTTACTAGCGTCCCGACAGATACGCAGTATTTT. It encodes CASSPALTSVPTDTQYF.

This clone is termed large. This chain links TRBV9 with TRBJ1-2; D gene uncertain. The germline gives CDR1 SGDLS, CDR2 YYNGEE. The length of the CDR3 is 15 residues. Trimming left V 0 bases short and J 0 bases short, with 9 bases between. CDR3 loop: CASSVEAAPNYGYTF. The CDR3 DNA sequence: TGTGCCAGCAGCGTAGAGGCGGCTCCTAACTATGGCTACACCTTC.

This clone has a single count. J is TRBJ2-7 and V is TRBV7-2, with 12 bases aligning to TRBD2. This CDR3 contains 15 residues. Germline CDR1 and CDR2: SGHTA and FQGNSA. J lost 1 base, V lost 5 bases, and 3 bases had no gene match. CDR3 sequence (DNA): TGTGCCAGCAGCGTGACTAGCGGGAGTTCCTACGAGCAGTACTTC. Amino acid sequence: CASSVTSGSSYEQYF.

This rearrangement joins TRBV27 to TRBJ1-4, with 7 positions matching TRBD1. Unmatched junction bases numbered 4, after V lost 6 bases and J lost 0 bases. Per the germline V gene, CDR1 is MNHEY and CDR2 is SMNVEV (reference sequence). The CDR3 loop spans 15 amino acids. The CDR3 DNA sequence: TGTGCCAGCAGCCGGGACAGCGCAACTAATGAAAAACTGTTTTTT. This gives the protein CASSRDSATNEKLFF.

CDR3 sequence reads: CASSHLGGSSGNTIYF. In DNA form, the CDR3 reads TGTGCCAGCAGCCACCTCGGCGGCAGCTCTGGAAACACCATATATTTT. The chain combines TRBV7-9 with TRBJ1-3; no clear D. The CDR3 extends over 16 amino acids. Germline values: CDR1 SEHNR, CDR2 FQNEAQ (reference sequence). The V end was cut by 5 bases, the J end by 0 bases, with 14 bases between.